This T cell receptor (beta chain) was profiled in a study of OX40 agonist ivuxolimab in advanced cancers. Overall study results and limits: Low normalized T-cell clonal expansion was additionally recorded for some nonresponders. More expanded clones were found, on average, in CD8+ than in CD4+ T cells.

Autoimmune disease history or systemic immunosuppression led to patients being barred. This clone has only one observation. Its antigen remains unknown. CDR1 and CDR2 (germline): KGHSH, LQKENI. The junction had 15 bases not matched to a gene; V was cut back by 0 bases and J by 11 bases. This CDR3 is built from 17 residues. The assay was immunoSEQ multiplex PCR, and TCRdb's table has in-frame clones only and misses some. The sample holds about 82,000 clones, more than 75% seen once. The sample was CD4+ or CD8+ T cells sorted from blood, taken in a trial of the OX40 agonist ivuxolimab. The receptor was derived from an adult with an advanced solid tumor such as melanoma, head and neck, liver or kidney cancer. This chain uses TRBV18 with TRBJ2-1, with 8 bases matching TRBD2. The CDR3 nucleotides read TGTGCCAGCTCACCACCCCAAATGCGGGGGGCTAAGCTTCAGCAGTTCTTC. Its protein is CASSPPQMRGAKLQQFF.